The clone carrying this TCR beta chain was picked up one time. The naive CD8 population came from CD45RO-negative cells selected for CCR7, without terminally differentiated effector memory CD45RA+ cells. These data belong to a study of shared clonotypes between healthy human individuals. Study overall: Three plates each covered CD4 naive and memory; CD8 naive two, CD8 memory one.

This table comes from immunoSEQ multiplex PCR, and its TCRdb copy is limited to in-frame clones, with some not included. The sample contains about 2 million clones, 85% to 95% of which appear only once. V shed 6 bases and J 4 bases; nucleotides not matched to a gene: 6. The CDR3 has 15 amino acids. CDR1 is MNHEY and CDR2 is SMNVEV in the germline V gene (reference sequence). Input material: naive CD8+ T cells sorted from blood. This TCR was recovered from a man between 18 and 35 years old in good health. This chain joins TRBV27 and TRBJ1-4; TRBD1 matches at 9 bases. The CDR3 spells CASSSTGGGNEKLFF. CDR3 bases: TGTGCCAGCAGCTCGACAGGGGGTGGTAATGAAAAACTGTTTTTT.